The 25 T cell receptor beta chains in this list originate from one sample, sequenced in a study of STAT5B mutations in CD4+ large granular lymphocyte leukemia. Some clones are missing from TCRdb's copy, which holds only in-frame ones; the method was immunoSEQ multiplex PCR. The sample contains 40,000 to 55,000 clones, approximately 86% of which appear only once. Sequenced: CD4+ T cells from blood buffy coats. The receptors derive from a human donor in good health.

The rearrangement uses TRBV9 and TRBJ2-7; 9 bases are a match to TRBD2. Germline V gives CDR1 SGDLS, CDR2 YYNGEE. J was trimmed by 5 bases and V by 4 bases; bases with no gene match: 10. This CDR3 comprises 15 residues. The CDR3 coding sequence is TGTGCCAGCAGCACCGGGACTAGCATCGACAACGAGCAGTACTTC. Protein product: CASSTGTSIDNEQYF. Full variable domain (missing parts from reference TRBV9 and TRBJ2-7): DSGVTQTPKHLITATGQRVTLRCSPRSGDLSVYWYQQSLDQGLQFLIQYYNGEERAKGNILERFSAQQFPDLHSELNLSSLELGDSALYFCASSTGTSIDNEQYFGPGTRLTVT.

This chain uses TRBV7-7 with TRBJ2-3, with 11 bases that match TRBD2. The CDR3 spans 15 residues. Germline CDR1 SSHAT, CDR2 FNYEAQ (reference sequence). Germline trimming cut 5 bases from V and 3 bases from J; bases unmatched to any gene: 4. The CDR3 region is CASSPGLAETDTQYF. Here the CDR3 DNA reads TGTGCCAGCAGCCCGGGACTAGCGGAGACAGATACGCAGTATTTT.

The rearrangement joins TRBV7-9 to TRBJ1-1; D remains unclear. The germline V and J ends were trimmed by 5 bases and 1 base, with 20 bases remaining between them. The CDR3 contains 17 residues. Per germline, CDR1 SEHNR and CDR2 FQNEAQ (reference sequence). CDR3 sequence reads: CASSPIPPDAANTEAFF. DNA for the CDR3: TGTGCCAGCAGCCCCATCCCACCGGATGCAGCGAACACTGAAGCTTTCTTT. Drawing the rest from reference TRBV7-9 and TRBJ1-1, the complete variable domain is DTGVSQNPRHKITKRGQNVTFRCDPISEHNRLYWYRQTLGQGPEFLTYFQNEAQLEKSRLLSDRFSAERPKGSFSTLEIQRTEQGDSAMYLCASSPIPPDAANTEAFFGQGTRLTVV.

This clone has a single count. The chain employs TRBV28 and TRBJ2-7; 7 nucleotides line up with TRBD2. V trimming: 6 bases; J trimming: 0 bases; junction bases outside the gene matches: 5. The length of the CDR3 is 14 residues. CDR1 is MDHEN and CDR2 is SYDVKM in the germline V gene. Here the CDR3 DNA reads TGTGCCAGCAGGAGGGCGGGGGACTCCTACGAGCAGTACTTC. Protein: CASRRAGDSYEQYF.

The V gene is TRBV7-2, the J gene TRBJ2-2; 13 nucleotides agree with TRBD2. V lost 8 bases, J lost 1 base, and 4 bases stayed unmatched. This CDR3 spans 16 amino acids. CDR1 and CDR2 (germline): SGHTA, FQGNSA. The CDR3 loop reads CASPRTSGRNTGELFF. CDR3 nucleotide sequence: TGTGCCAGCCCCCGGACTAGCGGGAGGAACACCGGGGAGCTGTTTTTT. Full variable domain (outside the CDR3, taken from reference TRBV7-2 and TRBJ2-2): GAGVSQSPSNKVTEKGKDVELRCDPISGHTALYWYRQSLGQGLEFLIYFQGNSAPDKSGLPSDRFSAERTGGSVSTLTIQRTQQEDSAVYLCASPRTSGRNTGELFFGEGSRLTVL.

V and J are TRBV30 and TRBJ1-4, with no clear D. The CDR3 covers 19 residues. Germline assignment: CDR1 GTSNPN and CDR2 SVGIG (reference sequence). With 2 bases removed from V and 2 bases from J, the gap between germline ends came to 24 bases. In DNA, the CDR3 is TGTGCCTGGAGTTTCCCTCAACGGCCTTCCATCGTGACTAATGAAAAACTGTTTTTT. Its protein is CAWSFPQRPSIVTNEKLFF.

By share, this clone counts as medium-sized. The DNA for the CDR3 is TGTGCCAGCAGCTTAGTAGTCGACAACTACGAGCAGTACTTC. As protein: CASSLVVDNYEQYF. The chain couples TRBV7-2 to TRBJ2-7; D gene uncertain. This CDR3 spans 14 amino acids. V was shortened by 1 base and J by 3 bases, with 10 bases between the two germline ends. Germline values: CDR1 SGHTA, CDR2 FQGNSA.

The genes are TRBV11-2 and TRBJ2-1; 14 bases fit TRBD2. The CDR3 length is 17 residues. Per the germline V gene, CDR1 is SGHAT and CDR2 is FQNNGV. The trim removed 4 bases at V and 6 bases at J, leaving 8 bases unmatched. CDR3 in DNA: TGTGCCAGCAGCTCTAGGGGGGGACTAGCGGGAGTCAATGAGCAGTTCTTC. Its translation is CASSSRGGLAGVNEQFF.

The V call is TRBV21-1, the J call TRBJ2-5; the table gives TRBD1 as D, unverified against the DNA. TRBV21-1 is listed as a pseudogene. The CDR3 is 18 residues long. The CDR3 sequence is CASSNPRSGGPYQETQYF. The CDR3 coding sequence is TGTGCCAGCAGCAACCCCAGATCAGGGGGCCCGTACCAAGAGACCCAGTACTTC.

CDR3 DNA sequence: TGTGCCAGCAGTGAATTCTACAGCTTTAATCAGCCCCAGCATTTT. It is translated as CASSEFYSFNQPQHF. The V and J genes are TRBV2 and TRBJ1-5; D is unclear. This CDR3 has 15 residues. V dropped 2 bases and J dropped 4 bases, with 12 bases sitting between them. CDR1 and CDR2 from the germline V gene are SNHLY and FYNNEI.

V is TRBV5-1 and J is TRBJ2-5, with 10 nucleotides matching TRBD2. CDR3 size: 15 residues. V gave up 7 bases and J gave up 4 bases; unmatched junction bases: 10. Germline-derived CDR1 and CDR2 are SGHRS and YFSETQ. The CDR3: CASRKAGGESETQYF. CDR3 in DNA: TGCGCCAGCCGCAAAGCGGGAGGGGAATCAGAGACCCAGTACTTC.

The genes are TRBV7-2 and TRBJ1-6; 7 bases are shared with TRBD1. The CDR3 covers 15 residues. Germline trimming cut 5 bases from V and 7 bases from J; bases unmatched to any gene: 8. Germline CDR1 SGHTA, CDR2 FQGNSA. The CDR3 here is CASSPRQGRNSPLHF. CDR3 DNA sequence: TGTGCCAGCAGCCCACGACAGGGTCGGAATTCACCCCTCCACTTT.

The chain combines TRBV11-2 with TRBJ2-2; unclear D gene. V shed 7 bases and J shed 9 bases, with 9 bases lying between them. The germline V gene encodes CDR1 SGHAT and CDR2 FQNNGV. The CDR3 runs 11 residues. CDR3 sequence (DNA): TGTGCCAGCACGTCTTCCAGGGAGCTGTTTTTT. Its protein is CASTSSRELFF.

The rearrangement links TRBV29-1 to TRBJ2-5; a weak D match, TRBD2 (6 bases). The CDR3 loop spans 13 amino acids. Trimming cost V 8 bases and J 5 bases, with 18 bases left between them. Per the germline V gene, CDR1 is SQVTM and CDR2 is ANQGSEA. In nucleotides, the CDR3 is TGCAGCACCGGACTAACGGGGCGGGAGACCCAGTACTTC. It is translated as CSTGLTGRETQYF.

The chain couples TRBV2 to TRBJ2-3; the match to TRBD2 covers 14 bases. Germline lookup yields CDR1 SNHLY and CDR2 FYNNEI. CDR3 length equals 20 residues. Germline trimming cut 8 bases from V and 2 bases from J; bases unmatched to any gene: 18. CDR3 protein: CASAPLPLPGLAGVTDTQYF. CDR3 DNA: TGTGCCAGCGCGCCCCTTCCCCTTCCGGGACTAGCGGGAGTCACAGATACGCAGTATTTT.

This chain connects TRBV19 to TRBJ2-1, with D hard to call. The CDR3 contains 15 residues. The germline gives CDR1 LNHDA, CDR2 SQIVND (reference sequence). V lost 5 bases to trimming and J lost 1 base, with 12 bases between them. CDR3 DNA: TGTGCCAGTAGTCTCGCAGGAGTTTCCTACAATGAGCAGTTCTTC. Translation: CASSLAGVSYNEQFF.

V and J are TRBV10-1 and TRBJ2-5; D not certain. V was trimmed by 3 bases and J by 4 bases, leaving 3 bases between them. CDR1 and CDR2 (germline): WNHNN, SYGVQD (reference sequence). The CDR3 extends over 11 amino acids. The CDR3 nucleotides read TGCGCCAGCAGTGACTCAGAGACCCAGTACTTC. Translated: CASSDSETQYF.

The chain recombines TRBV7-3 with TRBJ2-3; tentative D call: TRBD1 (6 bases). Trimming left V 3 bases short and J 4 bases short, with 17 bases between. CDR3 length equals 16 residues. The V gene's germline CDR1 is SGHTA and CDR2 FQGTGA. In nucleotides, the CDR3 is TGTGCCAGCAGCTTTGTCGGGCAGGGGATTTCAGATACGCAGTATTTT. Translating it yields CASSFVGQGISDTQYF. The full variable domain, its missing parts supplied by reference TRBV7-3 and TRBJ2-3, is GAGVSQTPSNKVTEKGKYVELRCDPISGHTALYWYRQSLGQGPEFLIYFQGTGAADDSGLPNDRFFAVRPEGSVSTLKIQRTERGDSAVYLCASSFVGQGISDTQYFGPGTRLTVL.

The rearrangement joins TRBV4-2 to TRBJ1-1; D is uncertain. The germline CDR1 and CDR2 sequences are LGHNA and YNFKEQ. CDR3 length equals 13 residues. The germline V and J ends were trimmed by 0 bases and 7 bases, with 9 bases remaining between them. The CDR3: CASSQEWGSEAFF. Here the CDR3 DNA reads TGTGCCAGCAGCCAAGAATGGGGAAGTGAAGCTTTCTTT.

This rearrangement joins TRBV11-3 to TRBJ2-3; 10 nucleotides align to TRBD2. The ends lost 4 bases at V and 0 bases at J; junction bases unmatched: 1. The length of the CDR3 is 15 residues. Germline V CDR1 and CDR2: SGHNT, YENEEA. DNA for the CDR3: TGTGCCAGCAGCTCGGGACTAGCGAGCACAGATACGCAGTATTTT. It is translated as CASSSGLASTDTQYF.

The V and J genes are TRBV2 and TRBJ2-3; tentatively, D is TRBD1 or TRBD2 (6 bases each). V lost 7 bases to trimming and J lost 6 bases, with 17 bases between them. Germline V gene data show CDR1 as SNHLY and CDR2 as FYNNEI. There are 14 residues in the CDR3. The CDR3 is CASTSDSRGDTQYF. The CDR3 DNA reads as TGTGCCAGCACTTCGGACAGCCGGGGGGATACGCAGTATTTT. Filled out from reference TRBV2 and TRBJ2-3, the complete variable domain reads EPEVTQTPSHQVTQMGQEVILRCVPISNHLYFYWYRQILGQKVEFLVSFYNNEISEKSEIFDDQFSVERPDGSNFTLKIRSTKLEDSAMYFCASTSDSRGDTQYFGPGTRLTVL.

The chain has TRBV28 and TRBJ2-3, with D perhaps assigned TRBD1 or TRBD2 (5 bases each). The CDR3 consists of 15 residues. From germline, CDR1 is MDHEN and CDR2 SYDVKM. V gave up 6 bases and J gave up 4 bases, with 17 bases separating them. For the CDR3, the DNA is TGTGCCAGCAGCCTTCCGGGGCTAGACGCAGATACGCAGTATTTT. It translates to CASSLPGLDADTQYF.

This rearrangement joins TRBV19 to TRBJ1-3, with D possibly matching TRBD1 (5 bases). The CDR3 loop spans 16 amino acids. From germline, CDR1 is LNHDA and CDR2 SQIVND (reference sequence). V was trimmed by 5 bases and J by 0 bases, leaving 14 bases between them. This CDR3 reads CASSWGYDLSGNTIYF. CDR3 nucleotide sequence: TGTGCCAGTAGTTGGGGCTATGATCTCTCTGGAAACACCATATATTTT.

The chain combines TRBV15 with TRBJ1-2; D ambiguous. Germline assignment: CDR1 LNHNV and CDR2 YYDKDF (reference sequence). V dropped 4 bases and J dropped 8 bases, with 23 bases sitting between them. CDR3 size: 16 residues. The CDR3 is CATSKGSVGFYEGYTF. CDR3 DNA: TGTGCCACCAGCAAAGGTAGCGTAGGGTTTTATGAAGGCTACACCTTC.

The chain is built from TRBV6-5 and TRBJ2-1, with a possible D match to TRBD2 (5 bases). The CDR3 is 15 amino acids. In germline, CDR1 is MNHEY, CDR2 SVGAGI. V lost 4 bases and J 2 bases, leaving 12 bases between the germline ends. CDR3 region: CASSLGAEAYNEQFF. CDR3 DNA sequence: TGTGCCAGCAGTTTGGGTGCGGAGGCCTACAATGAGCAGTTCTTC.